Described below is a single TCR beta chain sequence and its context. The record originates from a study of PD-1 blockade in classical Hodgkin lymphoma. This CDR3 is built from 16 residues. Between the trimmed V and J ends, which lost 0 bases and 5 bases, there was a span of 13 bases. Germline CDR1 KGHSH, CDR2 LQKENI. All trial patients relapsed after autologous stem cell transplantation. Method: immunoSEQ multiplex PCR; TCRdb's copy keeps in-frame clones and lacks some. Of some 25,000 clones in the sample, roughly four fifths were seen once. The sequence was collected from a human donor with classical Hodgkin lymphoma. The V and J genes are TRBV18 and TRBJ2-2, with D perhaps TRBD1 (6 bases). The source was peripheral blood mononuclear cells (PBMCs), collected before the second cycle of nivolumab. The CDR3 sequence is CASSPPIGGKTGELFF. CDR3 DNA: TGTGCCAGCTCACCACCTATAGGGGGAAAAACCGGGGAGCTGTTTTTT.